These 21 T cell receptor beta chains were all obtained from the same sample, sequenced in a study of blood T cell repertoires in COVID-19. Measured with immunoSEQ multiplex PCR; TCRdb has only the in-frame clones, and not every one. The table lists over 250,000 clones, 65% to 90% of them singletons. Material: peripheral blood. Every receptor here comes from a human donor in a cohort sampled during active COVID-19.

The V gene is TRBV7-9, the J gene TRBJ2-1; possible D gene TRBD1, 6 bases. Germline CDR1 and CDR2: SEHNR and FQNEAQ (reference sequence). Between the trimmed V and J ends, which lost 10 bases and 6 bases, there was a span of 13 bases. This CDR3 is built from 12 residues. CDR3 sequence reads: CATPDRFNEQFF. CDR3 in DNA: TGTGCCACTCCGGACAGATTCAATGAGCAGTTCTTC.

This chain uses TRBV3-1 (or the pseudogene TRBV3-2) with TRBJ2-7; tentatively, D is TRBD2 (6 bases). The CDR3 is 12 amino acids. V lost 11 bases, J lost 0 bases, and 11 bases lay in between. Germline CDR1 LGHDT, CDR2 YNNKEL (reference sequence). Here the CDR3 DNA reads TGTGCCGCGGGACTGAGCTCCTACGAGCAGTACTTC. Encoded protein: CAAGLSSYEQYF.

The gene calls are TRBV27 and TRBJ2-3; 9 positions match TRBD2. Germline CDR1 is MNHEY and CDR2 is SMNVEV (reference sequence). Unmatched junction bases numbered 4, after V lost 3 bases and J lost 3 bases. There are 15 residues in the CDR3. CDR3 sequence: CASSLRGGGTDTQYF. The DNA for the CDR3 is TGTGCCAGCAGTTTGCGGGGGGGAGGGACAGATACGCAGTATTTT.

This chain joins TRBV6-5 and TRBJ2-1; 11 bases are a match to TRBD2. Germline V CDR1 and CDR2: MNHEY, SVGAGI. CDR3 length equals 13 residues. CDR3 amino acids: CALAGGLYNEQFF. CDR3 in DNA: TGTGCTCTAGCGGGAGGATTATACAATGAGCAGTTCTTC.

The chain has TRBV3-1 (or the pseudogene TRBV3-2) and TRBJ1-5, with D unresolved. Germline-derived CDR1 and CDR2 are LGHDT and YNNKEL (reference sequence). This CDR3 has 13 amino acids. V was cut by 0 bases and J by 3 bases, with 3 bases left in between. The CDR3 nucleotides read TGTGCCAGCAGCCAAGATCTCAATCAGCCCCAGCATTTT. Translating gives CASSQDLNQPQHF.

J is TRBJ2-4 and V is TRBV6-5, with no clear D. The V and J ends lost 6 bases and 0 bases respectively, with 9 bases between them. The length of the CDR3 is 14 residues. The germline CDR1 and CDR2 sequences are MNHEY and SVGAGI. The CDR3 spells CASRRTLAKNIQYF. The DNA for the CDR3 is TGTGCCAGCAGACGTACTTTAGCCAAAAACATTCAGTACTTC.

The chain uses TRBV6-5 and TRBJ2-3; 7 nucleotides align to TRBD2. CDR1 and CDR2 from the germline V gene are MNHEY and SVGAGI. The V segment lost 4 bases and the J segment 3 bases; nucleotides outside the gene matches: 7. This CDR3 is built from 15 residues. Written as DNA, the CDR3 is TGTGCCAGCAGTTTTCTCTCCGGGAGGACAGATACGCAGTATTTT. Its translation is CASSFLSGRTDTQYF.

The rearrangement uses TRBV7-2 and TRBJ2-5; the match to TRBD1 covers 11 bases. V shed 4 bases and J 6 bases; nucleotides not matched to a gene: 7. This CDR3 contains 15 residues. Germline loops: CDR1 SGHTA, CDR2 FQGNSA. CDR3 protein: CASSSTGTGGKTQYF. DNA for the CDR3: TGTGCCAGCAGCTCGACCGGGACAGGGGGGAAGACCCAGTACTTC.

The CDR3 DNA is TGTGCCAGTAGTATACAGACTAGTTCCCCCTACGAGCAGTACTTC. As protein: CASSIQTSSPYEQYF. The chain recombines TRBV19 with TRBJ2-7; perhaps TRBD2 as D (6 bases). Germline V CDR1 and CDR2: LNHDA, SQIVND (reference sequence). There are 15 residues in the CDR3. V lost 2 bases, J lost 2 bases, and 13 bases lay in between.

The J gene is TRBJ1-1, the V gene TRBV10-3; D may be TRBD1 (6 bases). The ends were cut back, 6 bases at V and 1 base at J, with 9 bases in the middle. Germline-derived CDR1 and CDR2 are ENHRY and SYGVKD. The CDR3 totals 13 residues. The DNA of the CDR3 is TGTGCCATCAGACCGGACAGGAACACTGAAGCTTTCTTT. Residues: CAIRPDRNTEAFF.

V usage is TRBV19 and J usage is TRBJ1-3, with a possible D match to TRBD1 (5 bases). The CDR3 loop spans 16 amino acids. The germline V gene has CDR1 LNHDA and CDR2 SQIVND (reference sequence). Trimming removed 1 base at V and 0 bases at J, with 10 bases between. The DNA of the CDR3 is TGTGCCAGTAGTATAGGCTTGACAGTCTCTGGAAACACCATATATTTT. It specifies CASSIGLTVSGNTIYF. Using reference TRBV19 and TRBJ1-3 for the parts outside the CDR3, the full variable domain is DGGITQSPKYLFRKEGQNVTLSCEQNLNHDAMYWYRQDPGQGLRLIYYSQIVNDFQKGDIAEGYSVSREKKESFPLTVTSAQKNPTAFYLCASSIGLTVSGNTIYFGEGSWLTVV.

In this sample, this clone turned up once. This rearrangement joins TRBV28 to TRBJ2-1; weak D call: TRBD2 (5 bases). The CDR3 extends over 13 amino acids. Germline values: CDR1 MDHEN, CDR2 SYDVKM. V was cut by 3 bases and J by 6 bases, with 9 bases left in between. The CDR3 coding sequence is TGTGCCAGCAGTTTTTTAGAGGGCAATGAGCAGTTCTTC. This gives the protein CASSFLEGNEQFF.

This sequence joins TRBV5-1 and TRBJ2-2; TRBD2 is a possible D gene (6 bases). From germline, CDR1 is SGHRS and CDR2 YFSETQ. The CDR3 runs to 15 residues. Trimming took 2 bases from V and 6 from J, leaving 14 bases between them. This CDR3 reads CASSFTGGDPGELFF. The CDR3 bases are TGCGCCAGCAGCTTCACCGGGGGAGACCCCGGGGAGCTGTTTTTT.

V gene TRBV29-1 combines with J gene TRBJ2-1; D is unresolved. This CDR3 is 13 amino acids long. Germline CDR1 and CDR2: SQVTM and ANQGSEA. The germline V and J ends were trimmed by 7 bases and 5 bases, with 15 bases remaining between them. CDR3 loop: CSGAVSTHNEQFF. CDR3 DNA sequence: TGCAGCGGCGCGGTCTCCACCCACAATGAGCAGTTCTTC.

This clone was detected only once. V gene TRBV5-4 combines with J gene TRBJ1-5; D perhaps matches TRBD1 (5 bases). Trimming cost V 4 bases and J 1 base, with 9 bases left between them. This CDR3 region has 14 residues. The germline gives CDR1 SGHNT, CDR2 YYREEE (reference sequence). The CDR3 is CASSEQGSNQPQHF. In DNA form, the CDR3 reads TGTGCCAGCAGCGAGCAGGGCAGCAATCAGCCCCAGCATTTT.

This sequence joins TRBV5-1 and TRBJ2-5; 7 nucleotides line up with TRBD1. J gave up 3 bases and V 0 bases, and 14 bases lay outside the gene matches. This CDR3 is 18 amino acids long. CDR1 is SGHRS, CDR2 YFSETQ, per germline. The CDR3 sequence is CASSLGTGTARLKETQYF. CDR3 DNA sequence: TGCGCCAGCAGCTTGGGGACCGGGACAGCGAGGTTGAAAGAGACCCAGTACTTC.

The rearrangement joins TRBV5-1 to TRBJ2-7, with 8 bases lining up with TRBD1. From germline, CDR1 is SGHRS and CDR2 YFSETQ. This CDR3 spans 14 amino acids. Trimming took 4 bases from V and 1 from J; bases not matched to a gene: 4. The CDR3 coding sequence is TGCGCCAGCAGCCCTAGGGACAGGTCCTACGAGCAGTACTTC. It is translated as CASSPRDRSYEQYF. The full variable domain, with the rest looked up from reference TRBV5-1 and TRBJ2-7, is KAGVTQTPRYLIKTRGQQVTLSCSPISGHRSVSWYQQTPGQGLQFLFEYFSETQRNKGNFPGRFSGRQFSNSRSEMNVSTLELGDSALYLCASSPRDRSYEQYFGPGTRLTVT.

This clone showed up just once. V is TRBV18 and J is TRBJ2-1; D uncertain. Germline V CDR1 and CDR2: KGHSH, LQKENI. The CDR3 extends over 11 amino acids. V lost 6 bases to trimming and J lost 6 bases, with 6 bases between them. CDR3 region: CASSGPNEQFF. CDR3 nucleotides: TGTGCCAGCTCGGGCCCCAATGAGCAGTTCTTC.

The rearrangement joins TRBV20-1 to TRBJ1-5; no definite D call. The CDR3 has 12 residues. Germline V lookup: CDR1 DFQATT, CDR2 SNEGSKA (reference sequence). The V gene lost 3 bases and the J gene lost 4 bases, with 7 bases spanning the gap. The CDR3 is CSASPGNQPQHF. DNA of the CDR3: TGCAGTGCTAGTCCAGGAAATCAGCCCCAGCATTTT.

This clone was seen a few times. V gene TRBV3-1 (or the pseudogene TRBV3-2) combines with J gene TRBJ1-2; D gene ambiguous. Germline-derived CDR1 and CDR2 are LGHDT and YNNKEL (reference sequence). Trimming left V 5 bases short and J 7 bases short, with 8 bases between. The CDR3 is 11 residues long. The chain's CDR3 is CASSFGVGYTF. In DNA form, the CDR3 reads TGTGCCAGCAGCTTTGGAGTTGGCTACACCTTC.

V and J are TRBV6-1 and TRBJ1-5, with 8 bases aligning to TRBD1. Trimming removed 6 bases from V and 3 bases from J; junction bases left unmatched: 10. The CDR3 length is 16 residues. Germline V gene data show CDR1 as MNHNS and CDR2 as SASEGT. CDR3 region: CASRERQGLNNQPQHF. DNA for the CDR3: TGTGCCAGCAGGGAACGACAGGGGTTGAACAATCAGCCCCAGCATTTT.